Listed below are T cell receptor beta chains from one sample, sequenced in a study of blood T cells in healthy people across ages. TCRdb reprocessed the 5' RACE reads with MiXCR, giving one entry per CDR3 protein. This table holds 1.5 million to 1.8 million distinct CDR3 sequences, about 42% found once. The sample was blood. The receptors shown here come from a woman between 18 and 30 years old in good health. Each CDR3 is given with its conserved first and last residue. A D gene is named only where the DNA matches it firmly. Clone size is stated in some rows and not others, as once, few, many or a class when expanded.

>once|TRBV11-1|TRBJ2-3|TRBD2
CASSSSGSQDTRYF
TGTGCCAGCAGCTCGAGCGGGAGTCAAGATACGCGGTATTTT
>once|TRBV7-2|TRBJ1-1|TRBD1
CASKRQGRMNTEAFF
TGTGCCAGCAAAAGACAGGGGAGGATGAACACTGAAGCTTTCTTT
>-|TRBV29-1|TRBJ1-1|-
CSVDHRQANTEAFF
TGCAGCGTTGACCACCGACAGGCGAACACTGAAGCTTTCTTT
>-|TRBV7-2|TRBJ2-3|TRBD2
CASSLGLAGGRDTQYF
TGTGCCAGCAGTCTCGGACTAGCGGGGGGGCGAGATACGCAGTATTTT
>-|TRBV27|TRBJ1-1|-
CASSSVRENTEAFF
TGTGCCAGCAGTTCGGTCAGGGAGAACACTGAAGCTTTCTTT
>-|TRBV7-9|TRBJ2-1|-
CAGKSGPYDGEQFF
TGTGCCGGCAAATCAGGGCCATACGACGGTGAGCAGTTCTTC
>many|TRBV28|TRBJ2-5|-
CASSFWGETQYF
TGTGCCAGCAGTTTTTGGGGGGAGACCCAGTACTTC
>-|TRBV16|TRBJ1-5|-
CASSQIHNQPQHF
TGTGCCAGCAGCCAAATCCACAATCAGCCCCAGCATTTT
>-|TRBV29-1|TRBJ2-1|-
CSVEGDRAGGTDNEQFF
TGCAGCGTTGAGGGGGACCGGGCTGGCGGGACAGACAATGAGCAGTTCTTC
>-|TRBV7-9|TRBJ1-1|-
CASSTEQGLTEAFF
TGTGCCAGCAGCACAGAACAGGGCTTAACTGAAGCTTTCTTT
>few|TRBV27|TRBJ1-2|-
CASSWTADYGYTF
TGTGCCAGCAGCTGGACAGCGGATTACGGCTACACCTTC
>-|TRBV5-1|TRBJ1-5|-
CASSLQGLVNQPQHF
TGCGCCAGCAGCTTGCAGGGGCTGGTAAATCAGCCCCAGCATTTT
>-|TRBV7-9|TRBJ2-7|-
CASSLPVRGSYNEQYF
TGTGCCAGCAGCTTGCCCGTTCGCGGCTCCTACAATGAGCAGTACTTC
>once|TRBV6-2/TRBV6-3|TRBJ2-5|-
CASSYSHREQYF
TGTGCCAGCAGTTACTCGCATCGGGAGCAGTACTTC
>-|TRBV5-1|TRBJ2-3|TRBD2
CASSSLAGAGTDTQYF
TGCGCCAGCAGCTCCCTAGCGGGAGCAGGCACAGATACGCAGTATTTT
>-|TRBV12-3/TRBV12-4|TRBJ2-7|TRBD1
CASRRDRKPYEQYF
TGTGCCAGCAGGCGGGACAGGAAGCCCTACGAGCAGTACTTC
>many|TRBV5-1|TRBJ1-4|TRBD1
CASSPGQTNEKLFF
TGTGCCAGCAGTCCGGGACAGACAAATGAAAAACTGTTTTTT
>-|TRBV9|TRBJ1-2|TRBD1
CASSVTSRGDYGYTF
TGTGCCAGCAGCGTAACCTCCAGGGGGGACTATGGCTACACCTTC
>-|TRBV12-3/TRBV12-4|TRBJ2-7|TRBD2
CASSSLAGGFEQYF
TGTGCCAGCAGTTCGCTAGCGGGAGGGTTCGAGCAGTACTTC